The 21 T cell receptor beta chains below all came from one sample that was sequenced in a study of molecular identifiers for immune sequencing clone quantification. One entry per CDR3 protein, called by TCRdb with MiXCR from the PCR reads. The table lists about half a million distinct CDR3 sequences, about 22% of them singletons, with about 0.84% in the top ten. The sample comprised naive CD8+ T cells from blood, with Jurkat cell RNA spiked in. The subset denotes: FACS-sorted CD8+CD4-CCR7+CD45RA+ naive T cells. These receptors all come from a human donor in good health. Some libraries in this study had Jurkat cell RNA spiked in.

Comment on this clonotype: A much bigger clone sits one base away, suggesting this may be a read error. V is TRBV25-1 and J is TRBJ1-3; D not certain. Germline values: CDR1 MGHDK, CDR2 SYGVNS. The CDR3 runs to 16 residues. CDR3 region: CASSEFHQNSGDTIYF. The CDR3 DNA is TGTGCCAGCAGTGAATTTCACCAGAACTCTGGAGACACCATATATTTT. The full variable domain, with the rest looked up from reference TRBV25-1 and TRBJ1-3, is EADIYQTPRYLVIGTGKKITLECSQTMGHDKMYWYQQDPGMELHLIHYSYGVNSTEKGDLSSESTVSRIRTEHFPLTLESARPSHTSQYLCASSEFHQNSGDTIYFGEGSWLTVV.

This clonotype has ten or more counts. At one of its ends the junction is not consistent with the germline gene, which may arise from a read error. This chain joins TRBV6-2 or TRBV6-3 and TRBJ2-7; D is ambiguous. The CDR3 is 11 amino acids. CDR1 is MNHEY and CDR2 is SVGEGT in the germline V gene. CDR3 sequence (DNA): TGTGCCAGCAGTCACTCCTACGAGCAGTACTTC. This codes for CASSHSYEQYF.

This clonotype appeared many times. CDR3 amino acids: CASSLQGTGELFF. The DNA for the CDR3 is TGTGCCAGCAGCCTACAGGGGACCGGGGAGCTGTTTTTT. This rearrangement joins TRBV6-5 to TRBJ2-2; TRBD1 agrees at 7 bases. CDR1 is MNHEY, CDR2 SVGAGI, per germline. V lost 6 bases, J lost 5 bases, and 3 bases stayed unmatched. The CDR3 is made up of 13 amino acids.

This clonotype was seen repeatedly, ten times or more. The chain couples TRBV18 to TRBJ1-1, with 12 bases fitting TRBD1. The CDR3 contains 17 residues. The V gene's germline CDR1 is KGHSH and CDR2 LQKENI. Unmatched junction bases numbered 11, after V lost 3 bases and J lost 6 bases. The CDR3 region is CASSPPGTGGVLAEAFF. DNA of the CDR3: TGTGCCAGCTCACCCCCCGGGACAGGGGGCGTTTTAGCTGAAGCTTTCTTT.

To note about this clonotype: Since a much larger clone is just one base distant, this may be a read error. The rearrangement links TRBV11-2 to TRBJ2-3, with 7 nucleotides matching TRBD2. This CDR3 has 16 amino acids. Germline CDR1 is SGHAT and CDR2 is FQNNGV. V gave up 1 base and J gave up 4 bases; unmatched junction bases: 8. The CDR3 DNA reads TGTGCCAGCAGCTTAGCTTTAGCGGGTAACGCAGATACGCAGTATTTT. Translating it yields CASSLALAGNADTQYF. The full variable domain, in which reference TRBV11-2 and TRBJ2-3 provide the parts outside the CDR3, is EAGVAQSPRYKIIEKRQSVAFWCNPISGHATLYWYQQILGQGPKLLIQFQNNGVVDDSQLPKDRFSAERLKGVDSTLKIQPAKLEDSAVYLCASSLALAGNADTQYFGPGTRLTVL.

This clonotype appeared a few times. The chain links TRBV4-1 to TRBJ1-2, with D unclear. The CDR3 loop spans 15 amino acids. V was clipped by 0 bases and J by 7 bases, with 15 bases between them. CDR1 is MGHRA, CDR2 YSYEKL, per germline. CDR3: CASSQDFPIELGYTF. DNA for the CDR3: TGCGCCAGCAGCCAAGATTTTCCTATAGAACTTGGCTACACCTTC.

This clonotype turned up a few times. The chain carries TRBV12-3 or TRBV12-4 and TRBJ2-2; D perhaps matches TRBD1 (6 bases). This CDR3 contains 17 residues. The germline V and J ends were trimmed by 6 bases and 0 bases, with 17 bases remaining between them. The CDR3 DNA reads as TGTGCCAGCAGCTACCTGACAGGACTCGCGAACACCGGGGAGCTGTTTTTT. It is translated as CASSYLTGLANTGELFF.

This clonotype was picked up many times. This chain connects TRBV7-9 to TRBJ2-5; D not certain. The CDR3 totals 11 residues. CDR1 is SEHNR, CDR2 FQNEAQ, per germline (reference sequence). Trimming cost V 1 base and J 4 bases, with 1 base left between them. CDR3 protein: CASSLVETQYF. The CDR3, as DNA: TGTGCCAGCAGCTTAGTAGAGACCCAGTACTTC.

This chain joins TRBV30 and TRBJ2-7, with TRBD2 matching over 10 bases. Germline loops: CDR1 GTSNPN, CDR2 SVGIG (reference sequence). The CDR3 extends over 14 amino acids. V was clipped by 1 base and J by 3 bases; unmatched bases: 3. The CDR3 spells CAWSAASGGYEQYF. In nucleotides, the CDR3 is TGTGCCTGGAGTGCCGCTAGCGGGGGCTACGAGCAGTACTTC. Complete variable domain (other parts from reference TRBV30 and TRBJ2-7): SQTIHQWPATLVQPVGSPLSLECTVEGTSNPNLYWYRQAAGRGLQLLFYSVGIGQISSEVPQNLSASRPQDRQFILSSKKLLLSDSGFYLCAWSAASGGYEQYFGPGTRLTVT.

This chain joins TRBV7-9 and TRBJ2-7; D not certain. The CDR3 is 15 residues long. Deletions cut 5 bases from V and 0 bases from J, with 14 bases between. CDR1 and CDR2 from the germline V gene are SEHNR and FQNEAQ (reference sequence). The CDR3 protein is CASSRLTGSSYEQYF. The DNA of the CDR3 is TGTGCCAGCAGCCGCCTGACTGGAAGCTCCTACGAGCAGTACTTC. Variable domain in full (rest from reference TRBV7-9 and TRBJ2-7): DTGVSQNPRHKITKRGQNVTFRCDPISEHNRLYWYRQTLGQGPEFLTYFQNEAQLEKSRLLSDRFSAERPKGSFSTLEIQRTEQGDSAMYLCASSRLTGSSYEQYFGPGTRLTVT.

This clonotype was seen a few times. This rearrangement joins TRBV28 to TRBJ2-1, with TRBD2 matching over 8 bases. After removal of 2 bases from V and 6 bases from J, the junction contained 9 bases not matched to a gene. Germline assignment: CDR1 MDHEN and CDR2 SYDVKM. The CDR3 runs 16 residues. The CDR3 sequence: CASSLHGTRGLNEQFF. CDR3 nucleotides: TGTGCCAGCAGTTTACACGGGACTAGGGGTCTCAATGAGCAGTTCTTC. The full variable domain, in which reference TRBV28 and TRBJ2-1 provide the parts outside the CDR3, is DVKVTQSSRYLVKRTGEKVFLECVQDMDHENMFWYRQDPGLGLRLIYFSYDVKMKEKGDIPEGYSVSREKKERFSLILESASTNQTSMYLCASSLHGTRGLNEQFFGPGTRLTVL.

This clonotype was seen repeatedly, ten times or more. V and J are TRBV12-3 or TRBV12-4 and TRBJ2-3, with D perhaps given as TRBD1 or TRBD2 (6 bases each). Between the trimmed V and J ends, which lost 2 bases and 5 bases, there was a span of 14 bases. The CDR3 consists of 15 residues. CDR3 sequence reads: CASSLLGGAGDTQYF. Written as DNA, the CDR3 is TGTGCCAGCAGTTTATTGGGGGGCGCGGGAGATACGCAGTATTTT.

CDR3 coding DNA: TGTGCCAGCAGAGACCCCTCTTGGACAGGCGGCCGCACAGATACGCAGTATTTT. This sequence encodes CASRDPSWTGGRTDTQYF. V is TRBV2 and J is TRBJ2-3, with 7 bases that match TRBD1. The CDR3 runs 18 residues. CDR1 is SNHLY and CDR2 is FYNNEI in the germline V gene. Trimming took 6 bases from V and 1 from J; bases not matched to a gene: 16.

This chain joins TRBV7-6 and TRBJ2-6; 9 bases line up with TRBD1. The CDR3 totals 16 residues. The V gene's germline CDR1 is SGHVS and CDR2 FNYEAQ. V lost 5 bases to trimming and J lost 0 bases; unmatched junction nucleotides: 2. The DNA for the CDR3 is TGTGCCAGCAGCGGGACAGGGAGCTCTGGGGCCAACGTCCTGACTTTC. Residues: CASSGTGSSGANVLTF.

The chain links TRBV30 to TRBJ2-5, with TRBD1 identical over 12 bases. Trimming at V came to 4 bases and at J to 2 bases, leaving 14 bases not matched to a gene. From germline, CDR1 is GTSNPN and CDR2 SVGIG (reference sequence). The CDR3 has 18 residues. CDR3: CAWMEGQGAMGIQETQYF. CDR3 bases: TGTGCCTGGATGGAGGGACAGGGGGCGATGGGAATACAAGAGACCCAGTACTTC.

Ten or more counts support this clonotype. The V call is TRBV12-5, the J call TRBJ2-1; unclear D gene. From germline, CDR1 is LGHNT and CDR2 FRNRAP. Trimming shortened V by 4 bases and J by 5 bases, and 6 bases separated the two germline ends. The CDR3 has 12 residues. The CDR3 loop is CASGYGDNEQFF. CDR3 DNA: TGTGCTAGTGGTTATGGGGACAATGAGCAGTTCTTC.

This clonotype was recorded many times. The chain links TRBV30 to TRBJ2-5; no clear D gene. CDR3 size: 14 residues. Germline loops: CDR1 GTSNPN, CDR2 SVGIG (reference sequence). V was shortened by 3 bases and J by 5 bases, with 16 bases between the two germline ends. In DNA, the CDR3 is TGTGCCTGGAGCCCCGTACTAAAACCCGAGACCCAGTACTTC. Its translation is CAWSPVLKPETQYF.

The table lists this clonotype with a few counts. The rearrangement joins TRBV12-3 or TRBV12-4 to TRBJ1-1; 10 positions agree with TRBD1. CDR3 length equals 15 residues. Trimming at V came to 6 bases and at J to 0 bases, leaving 4 bases not matched to a gene. The CDR3 DNA follows: TGTGCCAGCAGGCCGGGACAGGGGATGAACACTGAAGCTTTCTTT. Amino acid sequence: CASRPGQGMNTEAFF.

The V and J genes are TRBV5-4 and TRBJ2-7; D is ambiguous. Germline V gives CDR1 SGHNT, CDR2 YYREEE (reference sequence). The CDR3 contains 13 residues. V was pared by 7 bases and J by 5 bases, with 16 bases between. The CDR3: CASWAQPHNEQYF. The CDR3, as DNA: TGTGCCAGCTGGGCGCAGCCCCATAACGAGCAGTACTTC.

This clonotype was counted between two and nine times. The V gene is TRBV13, the J gene TRBJ1-3, with D hard to call. This CDR3 is 16 amino acids long. The germline V and J ends were trimmed by 5 bases and 0 bases, with 14 bases remaining between them. CDR1 is PRHDT and CDR2 is FYEKMQ in the germline V gene (reference sequence). DNA of the CDR3: TGTGCCAGCAGCGAACTCAATGAGGTCTCTGGAAACACCATATATTTT. This codes for CASSELNEVSGNTIYF.

This clonotype came up many times. The chain uses TRBV5-1 and TRBJ2-1; the D call may be TRBD1 or TRBD2 (5 bases each). Germline V CDR1 and CDR2: SGHRS, YFSETQ. Trimming pared 1 base from V and 3 bases from J, leaving 8 bases between. This CDR3 has 14 amino acids. CDR3 residues: CASSLRDGYNEQFF. The CDR3 DNA reads as TGCGCCAGCAGCTTGAGGGACGGCTACAATGAGCAGTTCTTC.